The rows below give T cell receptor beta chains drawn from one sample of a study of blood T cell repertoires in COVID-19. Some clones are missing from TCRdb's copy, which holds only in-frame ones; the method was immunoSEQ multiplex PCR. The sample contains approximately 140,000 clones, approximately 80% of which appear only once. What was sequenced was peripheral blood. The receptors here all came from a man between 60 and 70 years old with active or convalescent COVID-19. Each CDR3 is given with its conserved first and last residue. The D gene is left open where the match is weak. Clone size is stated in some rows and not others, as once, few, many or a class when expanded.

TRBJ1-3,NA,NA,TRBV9,TGTGCCAGCAACACAGGAGGAAACACCATATATTTT,CASNTGGNTIYF
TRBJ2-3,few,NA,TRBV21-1,TGTGCCAGCAGCAAAGGATGCAATTCAAGCGCAGATACGCAGTATTTT,CASSKGCNSSADTQYF
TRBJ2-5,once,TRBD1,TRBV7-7,TGTGCCAGCAGCCCCCGGACAGGCCAAGAGACCCAGTACTTC,CASSPRTGQETQYF
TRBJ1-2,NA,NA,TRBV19,TGTGCCAGTAGTACCCACCGACAGGCCCACTATGGCTACACCTTC,CASSTHRQAHYGYTF
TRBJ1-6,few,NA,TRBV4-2,TGTGCCAGCAGCCAAGGAGGCGGGGGGCGCTGGGATTCACCCCTCCACTTT,CASSQGGGGRWDSPLHF
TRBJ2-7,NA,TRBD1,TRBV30,TGTGCCTGGAGCCTAGACAGGGGGGTTCTCTACGAGCAGTACTTC,CAWSLDRGVLYEQYF
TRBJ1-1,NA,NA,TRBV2,TGTGCCAGCACTCAACAGGGGAACACTGAAGCTTTCTTT,CASTQQGNTEAFF
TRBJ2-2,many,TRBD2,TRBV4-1,TGCGCCAGCAGCCAATCTAGCGGTGCGAACACCGGGGAGCTGTTTTTT,CASSQSSGANTGELFF
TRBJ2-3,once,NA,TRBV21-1,TGTGCCAGCAGCCCGGGGGCCCTAGCGGAAGGCACAGATACGCAGTATTTT,CASSPGALAEGTDTQYF
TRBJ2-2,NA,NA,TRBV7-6,TGTGCCAGCAGCTCCACATCCGTCGGGGAGCTGTTTTTT,CASSSTSVGELFF
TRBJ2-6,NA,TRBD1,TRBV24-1,TGTGCCACCAGTGATCCGGGACAGGGATCGGTGAACGTCCTGACTTTC,CATSDPGQGSVNVLTF
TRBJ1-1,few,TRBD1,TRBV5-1,TGCGCCAGCAGCGTGGGACAGGGGAAAACTGAAGCTTTCTTT,CASSVGQGKTEAFF
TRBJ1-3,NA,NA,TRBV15,TGTGCCACCAGCAGGGCCGGGACACCGAGATCTGGAAACACCATATATTTT,CATSRAGTPRSGNTIYF
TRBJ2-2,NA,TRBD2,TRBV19,TGTGCCAGTACCGGCGGGAGGGCCGCCACCGGGGAGCTGTTTTTT,CASTGGRAATGELFF
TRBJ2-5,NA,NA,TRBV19,TGTGCCAGTAGTATAGAGAGAATGGTTGGGACCCAGTACTTC,CASSIERMVGTQYF
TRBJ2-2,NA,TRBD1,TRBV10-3,TGTGCCATCGGTTCTGGCAGGGGGCGTGGGGAGCTGTTTTTT,CAIGSGRGRGELFF
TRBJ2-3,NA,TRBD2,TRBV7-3,TGTGCCAGCAGCCCCAGGGGGGGACTAGCGGGAAATACGCAGTATTTT,CASSPRGGLAGNTQYF
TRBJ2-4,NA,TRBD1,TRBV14,TGTGCCAGCAGCCAACCGACAGGGGGTGGCATTCAGTACTTC,CASSQPTGGGIQYF
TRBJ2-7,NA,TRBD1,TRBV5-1,TGCGCCAGCAGCTTGGAGGGGGGACAGGGAGGCTACGAGCAGTACTTC,CASSLEGGQGGYEQYF
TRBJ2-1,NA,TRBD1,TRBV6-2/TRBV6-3,TGTGCCAGCAGTTACTCAAGAGACAGGGGCGCCTGGAATGAGCAGTTCTTC,CASSYSRDRGAWNEQFF
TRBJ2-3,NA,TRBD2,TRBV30,TGTGCCTGGAGTGGGCTAGCGGGAGCGGATACGCAGTATTTT,CAWSGLAGADTQYF
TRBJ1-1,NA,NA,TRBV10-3,TGTGCCACTCGACAAGGATTGAACACTGAAGCTTTCTTT,CATRQGLNTEAFF
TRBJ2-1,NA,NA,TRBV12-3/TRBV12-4,TGTGCCAGCAGTTTTGAAGCGGTTGAGCAGTTCTTC,CASSFEAVEQFF
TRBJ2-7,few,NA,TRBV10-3,TGTGCCAGTCAAAAGTCCACGGAGGGCGAGCAGTACTTC,CASQKSTEGEQYF
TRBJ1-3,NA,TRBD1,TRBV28,TGTGCCAGCAGTTTGGACAGGGCTAGAAACACCATATATTTT,CASSLDRARNTIYF
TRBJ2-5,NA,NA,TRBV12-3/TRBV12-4,TGTGCCAGCAGCTTAGGCGGGACAGAGACCCAGTACTTC,CASSLGGTETQYF
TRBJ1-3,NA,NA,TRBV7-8,TGTGCCAGCGCTCTCCGGGCTGCGGGCTCTGGAAACACCATATATTTT,CASALRAAGSGNTIYF
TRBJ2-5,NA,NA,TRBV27,TGTGCCAGCAGTTTATTTCAGGGTGGGACCCAGTACTTC,CASSLFQGGTQYF
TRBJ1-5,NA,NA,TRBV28,TGTGCCAGCAGTTTATGGCAGGGACAGCCCCAGCATTTT,CASSLWQGQPQHF
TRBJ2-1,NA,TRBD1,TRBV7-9,TGTGCCAGCAGCTTGGGACAGGGGGTTTACAATGAGCAGTTCTTC,CASSLGQGVYNEQFF
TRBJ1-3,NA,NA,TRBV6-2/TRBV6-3,TGTGCCAGCAGTTATCATCCCCGGACAGCCTCTGGAAACACCATATATTTT,CASSYHPRTASGNTIYF
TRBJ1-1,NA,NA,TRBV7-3,TGTGCCAGCAGCTTAACGGGGCCGAACACTGAAGCTTTCTTT,CASSLTGPNTEAFF
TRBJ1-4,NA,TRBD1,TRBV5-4,TGTGCCAGCAGCCCTTGGCAGGGGGGCAGTGAAAAACTGTTTTTT,CASSPWQGGSEKLFF
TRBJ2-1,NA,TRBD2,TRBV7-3,TGTGCCAGCAGCTTAGGTTCTCTAGCGGGACTGGAGCAGTTCTTC,CASSLGSLAGLEQFF
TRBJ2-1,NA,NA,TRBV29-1,TGCAGCGTTATGAGCGGGTACAATGAGCAGTTCTTC,CSVMSGYNEQFF
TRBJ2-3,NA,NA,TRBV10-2,TGCGCCAGCGTGCCGCGCGACACAGATACGCAGTATTTT,CASVPRDTDTQYF
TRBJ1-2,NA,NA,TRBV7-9,TGTGCCAGCAGGCGAAGTGCTATTAACTATGGCTACACCTTC,CASRRSAINYGYTF
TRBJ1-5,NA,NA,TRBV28,TGTGCCAGCACCTCTACGAGGGCTTCGGGGCAGCCCCAGCATTTT,CASTSTRASGQPQHF
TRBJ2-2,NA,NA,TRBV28,TGTGCCAGCGAGCACTCCAGGGACACCGGGGAGCTGTTTTTT,CASEHSRDTGELFF
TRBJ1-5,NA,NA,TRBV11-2,TGTGCCAGCAGCATCAGGGATAGTCAGCCCCAGCATTTT,CASSIRDSQPQHF
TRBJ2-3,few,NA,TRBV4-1,TGCGCCAGCAGCCAAGAAAGGACTGTGAATACGCAGTATTTT,CASSQERTVNTQYF
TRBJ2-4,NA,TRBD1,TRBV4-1,TGCGCCAGCAGCGACTCCGGGACAGAAGAGTACTTC,CASSDSGTEEYF
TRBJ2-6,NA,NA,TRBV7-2,TGTGCCAGCAGCCGGGGTGGGTCTGGGGCCAACGTCCTGACTTTC,CASSRGGSGANVLTF
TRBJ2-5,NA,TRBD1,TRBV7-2,TGTGCCAGCAGTATCAGACAGGGGGTACAAGAGACCCAGTACTTC,CASSIRQGVQETQYF
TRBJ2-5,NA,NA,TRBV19,TGTGCCAGTAGTATCTCCCTAAAACTGGAGACCCAGTACTTC,CASSISLKLETQYF
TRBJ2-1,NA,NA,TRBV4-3,TGCGCCAGCAGCCAAGGTCCCACAACCTTCCCCTACAATGAGCAGTTCTTC,CASSQGPTTFPYNEQFF
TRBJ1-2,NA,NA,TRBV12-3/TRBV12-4,TGTGCCAGCAACTCCAGGGCCTACTATGGCTACACCTTC,CASNSRAYYGYTF
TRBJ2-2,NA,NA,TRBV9,TGTGCCAGCAGCGTAGAGACAGGAACCGGGGAGCTGTTTTTT,CASSVETGTGELFF
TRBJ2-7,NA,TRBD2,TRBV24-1,TGTGCCACCAGTGACCCTAGCGGGAGCTCCTACGAGCAGTACTTC,CATSDPSGSSYEQYF
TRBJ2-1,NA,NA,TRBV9,TGTGCCAGCAGCGTAGGGCCTTACAATGAGCAGTTCTTC,CASSVGPYNEQFF
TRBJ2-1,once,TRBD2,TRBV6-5,TGTGCCAGCAAGCTCGAGACTAGCGGATCAAATGAGCAGTTCTTC,CASKLETSGSNEQFF
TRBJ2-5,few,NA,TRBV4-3,TGCGCCAGCAGCCAAGACTGGCGGGCGGTGGAGACCCAGTACTTC,CASSQDWRAVETQYF
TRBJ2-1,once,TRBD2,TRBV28,TGTGCCACTTCGGGGGGGTTAAACAATGAGCAGTTCTTC,CATSGGLNNEQFF